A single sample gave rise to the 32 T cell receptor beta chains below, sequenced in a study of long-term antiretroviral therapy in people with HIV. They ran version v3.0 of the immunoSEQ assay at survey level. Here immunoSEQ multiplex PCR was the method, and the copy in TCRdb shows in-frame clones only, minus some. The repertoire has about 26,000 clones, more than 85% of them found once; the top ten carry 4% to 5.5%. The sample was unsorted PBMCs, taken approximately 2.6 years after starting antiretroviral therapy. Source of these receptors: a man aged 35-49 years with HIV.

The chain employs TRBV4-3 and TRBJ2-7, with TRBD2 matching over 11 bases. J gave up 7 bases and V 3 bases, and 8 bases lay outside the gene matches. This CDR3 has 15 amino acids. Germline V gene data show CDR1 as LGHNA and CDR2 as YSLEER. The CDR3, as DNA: TGCGCCAGCAGCCAGGTAGCGGGGGGGAGCCTGGAGCAGTACTTC. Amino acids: CASSQVAGGSLEQYF.

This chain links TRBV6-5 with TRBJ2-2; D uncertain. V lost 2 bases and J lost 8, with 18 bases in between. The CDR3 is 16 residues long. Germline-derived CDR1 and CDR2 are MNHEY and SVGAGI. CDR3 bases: TGTGCCAGCAGTTACGCCCAGAAAGCCACCGCTGGGGAGCTGTTTTTT. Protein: CASSYAQKATAGELFF.

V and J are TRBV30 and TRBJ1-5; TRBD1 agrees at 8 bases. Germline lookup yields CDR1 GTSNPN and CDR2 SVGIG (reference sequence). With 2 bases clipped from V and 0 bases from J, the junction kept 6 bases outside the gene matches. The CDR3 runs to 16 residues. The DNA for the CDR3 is TGTGCCTGGAGTTACAGGGGGTTAATTAGCAATCAGCCCCAGCATTTT. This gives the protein CAWSYRGLISNQPQHF.

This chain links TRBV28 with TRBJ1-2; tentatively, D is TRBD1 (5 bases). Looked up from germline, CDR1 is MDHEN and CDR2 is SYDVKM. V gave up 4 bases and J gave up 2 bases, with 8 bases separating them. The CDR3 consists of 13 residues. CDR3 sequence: CASSWGENYGYTF. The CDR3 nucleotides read TGTGCCAGCAGTTGGGGGGAGAACTATGGCTACACCTTC.

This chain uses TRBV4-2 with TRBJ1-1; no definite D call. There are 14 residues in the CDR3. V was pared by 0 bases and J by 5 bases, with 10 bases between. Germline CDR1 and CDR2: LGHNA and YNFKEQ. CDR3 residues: CASSQEGRKTEAFF. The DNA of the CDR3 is TGTGCCAGCAGCCAAGAGGGGAGGAAGACTGAAGCTTTCTTT.

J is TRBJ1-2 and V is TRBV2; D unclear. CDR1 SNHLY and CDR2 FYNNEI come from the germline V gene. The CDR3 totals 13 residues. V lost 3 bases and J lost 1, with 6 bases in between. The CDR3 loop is CASSDMVNYGYTF. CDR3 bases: TGTGCCAGCAGTGACATGGTTAACTATGGCTACACCTTC.

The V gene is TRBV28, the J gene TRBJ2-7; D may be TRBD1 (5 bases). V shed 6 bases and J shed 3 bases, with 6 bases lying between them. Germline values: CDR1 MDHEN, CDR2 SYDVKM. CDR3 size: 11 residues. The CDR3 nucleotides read TGTGCCAGCAGCACAGGCTACGAGCAGTACTTC. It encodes CASSTGYEQYF.

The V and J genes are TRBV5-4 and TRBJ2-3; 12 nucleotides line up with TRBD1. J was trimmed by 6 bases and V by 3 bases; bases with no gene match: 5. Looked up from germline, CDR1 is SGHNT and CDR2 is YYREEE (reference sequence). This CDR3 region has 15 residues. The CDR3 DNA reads TGTGCCAGCAGCTGGGACAGGGGGCTTGGGGATACGCAGTATTTT. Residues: CASSWDRGLGDTQYF.

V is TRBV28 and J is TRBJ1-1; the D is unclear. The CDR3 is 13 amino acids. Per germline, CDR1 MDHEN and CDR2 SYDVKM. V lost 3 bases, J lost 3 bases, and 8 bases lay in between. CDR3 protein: CASSFERDTEAFF. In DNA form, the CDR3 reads TGTGCCAGCAGTTTCGAGAGAGACACTGAAGCTTTCTTT.

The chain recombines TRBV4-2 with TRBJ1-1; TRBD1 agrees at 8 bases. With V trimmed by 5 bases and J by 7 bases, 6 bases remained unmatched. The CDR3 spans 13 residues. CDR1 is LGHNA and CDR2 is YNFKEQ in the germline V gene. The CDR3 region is CASSTTGVLEAFF. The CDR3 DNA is TGTGCCAGCAGCACGACAGGGGTTCTTGAAGCTTTCTTT.

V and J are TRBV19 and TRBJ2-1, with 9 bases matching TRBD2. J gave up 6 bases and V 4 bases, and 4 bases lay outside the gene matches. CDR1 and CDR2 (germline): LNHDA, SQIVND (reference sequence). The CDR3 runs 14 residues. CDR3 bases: TGTGCCAGTAGTAGCGGGAGGGCGTCCAATGAGCAGTTCTTC. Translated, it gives CASSSGRASNEQFF.

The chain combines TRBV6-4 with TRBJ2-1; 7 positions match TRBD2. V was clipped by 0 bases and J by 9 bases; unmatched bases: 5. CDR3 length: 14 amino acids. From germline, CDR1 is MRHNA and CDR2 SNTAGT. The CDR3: CASSDSAGVVEQFF. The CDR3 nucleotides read TGTGCCAGCAGTGACTCGGCGGGAGTAGTTGAGCAGTTCTTC.

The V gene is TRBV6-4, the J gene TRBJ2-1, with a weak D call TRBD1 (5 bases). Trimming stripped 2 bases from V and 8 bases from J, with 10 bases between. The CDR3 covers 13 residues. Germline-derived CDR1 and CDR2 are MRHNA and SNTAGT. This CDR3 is CASSDQGGDEQFF. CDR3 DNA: TGTGCCAGCAGTGACCAGGGTGGGGATGAGCAGTTCTTC.

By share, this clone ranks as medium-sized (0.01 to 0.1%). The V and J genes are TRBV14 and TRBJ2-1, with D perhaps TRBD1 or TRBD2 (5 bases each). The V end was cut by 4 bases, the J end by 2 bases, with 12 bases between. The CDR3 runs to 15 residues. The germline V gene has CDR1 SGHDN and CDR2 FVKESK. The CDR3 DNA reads TGTGCCAGCAGCCGCGAGGGGTACACCTACAATGAGCAGTTCTTC. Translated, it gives CASSREGYTYNEQFF.

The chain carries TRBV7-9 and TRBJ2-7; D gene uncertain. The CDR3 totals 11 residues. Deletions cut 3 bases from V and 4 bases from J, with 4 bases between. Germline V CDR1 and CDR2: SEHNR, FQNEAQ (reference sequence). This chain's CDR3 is CASSLSYEQYF. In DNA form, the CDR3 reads TGTGCCAGCAGCTTGAGTTACGAGCAGTACTTC. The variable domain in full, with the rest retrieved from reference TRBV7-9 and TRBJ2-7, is DTGVSQNPRHKITKRGQNVTFRCDPISEHNRLYWYRQTLGQGPEFLTYFQNEAQLEKSRLLSDRFSAERPKGSFSTLEIQRTEQGDSAMYLCASSLSYEQYFGPGTRLTVT.

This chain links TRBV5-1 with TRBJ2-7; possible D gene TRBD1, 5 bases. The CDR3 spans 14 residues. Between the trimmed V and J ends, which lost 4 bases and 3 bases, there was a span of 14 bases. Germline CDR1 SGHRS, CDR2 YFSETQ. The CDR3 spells CASSARTPLYEQYF. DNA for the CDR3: TGCGCCAGCAGCGCCAGGACACCCCTCTACGAGCAGTACTTC.

The CDR3 DNA is TGTGCCAGCAGGGGGGGACAGGGGGTGGGGGATACGCAGTATTTT. This translates into CASRGGQGVGDTQYF. The gene calls are TRBV6-1 and TRBJ2-3; TRBD1 matches 11 bases. V lost 6 bases to trimming and J lost 6 bases; unmatched junction nucleotides: 8. CDR1 MNHNS and CDR2 SASEGT come from the germline V gene. This CDR3 has 15 amino acids.

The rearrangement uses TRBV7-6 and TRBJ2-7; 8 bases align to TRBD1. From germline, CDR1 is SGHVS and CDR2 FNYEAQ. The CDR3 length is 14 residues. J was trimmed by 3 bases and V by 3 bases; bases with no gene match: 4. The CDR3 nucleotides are TGTGCCAGCAGCTTGCAGGGGGCGGACTACGAGCAGTACTTC. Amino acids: CASSLQGADYEQYF.

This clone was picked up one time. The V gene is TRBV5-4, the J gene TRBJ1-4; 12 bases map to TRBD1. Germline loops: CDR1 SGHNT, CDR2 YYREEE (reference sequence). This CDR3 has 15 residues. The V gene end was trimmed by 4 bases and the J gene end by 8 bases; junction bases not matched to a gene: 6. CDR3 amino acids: CASSPGTGGEEKLFF. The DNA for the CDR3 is TGTGCCAGCAGCCCCGGGACAGGGGGCGAGGAAAAACTGTTTTTT.

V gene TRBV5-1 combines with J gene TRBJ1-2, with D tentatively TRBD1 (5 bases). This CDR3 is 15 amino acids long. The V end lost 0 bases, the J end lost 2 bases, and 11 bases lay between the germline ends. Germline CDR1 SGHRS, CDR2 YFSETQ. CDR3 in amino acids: CASSLAPGRNYGYTF. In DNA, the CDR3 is TGCGCCAGCAGCTTGGCGCCAGGGCGAAACTATGGCTACACCTTC.

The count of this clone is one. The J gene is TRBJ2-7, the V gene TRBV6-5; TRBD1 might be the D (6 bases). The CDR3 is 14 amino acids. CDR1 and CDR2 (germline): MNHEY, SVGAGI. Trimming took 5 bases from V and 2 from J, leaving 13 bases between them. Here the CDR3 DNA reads TGTGCCAGCAGTCCAGGGGTGGGTACCTACGAGCAGTACTTC. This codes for CASSPGVGTYEQYF.

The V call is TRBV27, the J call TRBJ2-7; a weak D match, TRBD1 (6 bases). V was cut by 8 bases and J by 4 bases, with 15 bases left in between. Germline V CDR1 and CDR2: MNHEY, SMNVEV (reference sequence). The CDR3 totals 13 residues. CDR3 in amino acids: CASGQRQLYEQYF. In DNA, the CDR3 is TGTGCCAGCGGACAGAGACAACTTTACGAGCAGTACTTC.

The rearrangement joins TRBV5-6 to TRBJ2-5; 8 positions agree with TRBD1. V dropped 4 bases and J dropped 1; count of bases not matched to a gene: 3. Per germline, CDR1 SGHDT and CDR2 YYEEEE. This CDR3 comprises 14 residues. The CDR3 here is CASSPGQGQETQYF. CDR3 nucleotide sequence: TGTGCCAGCAGCCCAGGACAGGGCCAAGAGACCCAGTACTTC.

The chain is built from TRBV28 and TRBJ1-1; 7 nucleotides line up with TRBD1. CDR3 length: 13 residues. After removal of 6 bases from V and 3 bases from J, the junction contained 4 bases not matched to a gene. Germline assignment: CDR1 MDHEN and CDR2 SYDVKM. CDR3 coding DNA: TGTGCCAGCAGCTTCGGGACAGACACTGAAGCTTTCTTT. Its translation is CASSFGTDTEAFF.

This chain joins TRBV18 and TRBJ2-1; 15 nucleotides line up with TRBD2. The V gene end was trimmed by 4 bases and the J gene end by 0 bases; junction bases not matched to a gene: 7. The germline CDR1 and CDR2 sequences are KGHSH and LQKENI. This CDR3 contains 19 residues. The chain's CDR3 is CASSRPGLAGGLSYNEQFF. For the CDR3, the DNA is TGTGCCAGCTCACGACCGGGACTAGCGGGAGGACTCTCCTACAATGAGCAGTTCTTC.

In DNA form, the CDR3 reads TGTGCCAGCAGGGGACCGGGAGATACGCAGTATTTT. It is translated as CASRGPGDTQYF. The rearrangement joins TRBV6-5 to TRBJ2-3, with D possibly called TRBD1 or TRBD2 (5 bases each). CDR1 MNHEY and CDR2 SVGAGI come from the germline V gene. V lost 6 bases to trimming and J lost 5 bases, with 9 bases between them. The CDR3 loop spans 12 amino acids.

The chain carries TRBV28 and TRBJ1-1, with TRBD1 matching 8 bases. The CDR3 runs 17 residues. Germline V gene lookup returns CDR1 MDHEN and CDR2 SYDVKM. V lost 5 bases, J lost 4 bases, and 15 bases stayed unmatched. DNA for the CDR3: TGTGCCAGCAGTCCGGTTCAGGGGGCCGCTCTAGGCACTGAAGCTTTCTTT. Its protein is CASSPVQGAALGTEAFF.

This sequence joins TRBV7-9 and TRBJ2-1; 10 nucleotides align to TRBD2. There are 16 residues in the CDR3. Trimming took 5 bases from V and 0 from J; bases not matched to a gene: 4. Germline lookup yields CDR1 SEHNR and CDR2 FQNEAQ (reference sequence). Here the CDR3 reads CASSETSGLSYNEQFF. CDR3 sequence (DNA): TGTGCCAGCAGCGAGACTAGCGGGCTCTCCTACAATGAGCAGTTCTTC.

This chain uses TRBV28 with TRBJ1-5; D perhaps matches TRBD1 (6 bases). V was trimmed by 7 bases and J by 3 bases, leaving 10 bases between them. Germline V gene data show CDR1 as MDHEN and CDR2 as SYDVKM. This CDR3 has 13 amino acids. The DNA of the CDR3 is TGTGCCAGCAAACAGGGTATCAATCAGCCCCAGCATTTT. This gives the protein CASKQGINQPQHF.

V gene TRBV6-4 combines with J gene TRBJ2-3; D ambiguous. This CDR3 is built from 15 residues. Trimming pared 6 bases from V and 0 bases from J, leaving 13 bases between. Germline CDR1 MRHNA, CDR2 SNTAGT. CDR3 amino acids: CASSLSSASTDTQYF. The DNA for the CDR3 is TGTGCCAGCAGCTTAAGTTCTGCTAGCACAGATACGCAGTATTTT.

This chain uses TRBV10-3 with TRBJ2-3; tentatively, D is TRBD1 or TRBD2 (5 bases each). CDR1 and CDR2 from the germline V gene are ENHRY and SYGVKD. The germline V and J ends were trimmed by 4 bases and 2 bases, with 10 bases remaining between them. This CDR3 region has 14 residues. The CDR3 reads CAISGTGTTDTQYF. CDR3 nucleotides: TGTGCCATCAGTGGGACCGGGACCACAGATACGCAGTATTTT.

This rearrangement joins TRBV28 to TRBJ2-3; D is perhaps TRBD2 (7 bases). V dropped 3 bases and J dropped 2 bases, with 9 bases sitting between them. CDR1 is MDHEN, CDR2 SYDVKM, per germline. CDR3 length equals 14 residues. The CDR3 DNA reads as TGTGCCAGCAGTTTGGGGGGGGCCACAGATACGCAGTATTTT. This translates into CASSLGGATDTQYF.